These 4 T cell receptor beta chains were sequenced from one sample in a study of Tregs in tolerant kidney transplant recipients. The protocol was immunoSEQ multiplex PCR, while the TCRdb copy is restricted to in-frame clones and leaves out a portion. The sample lists approximately 65,000 clones; around 84% were seen once. Source material: CD4+ T cells from blood. Receptor source: a human donor in good health.

V usage is TRBV20-1 and J usage is TRBJ2-5; D unresolved. Germline CDR1 DFQATT, CDR2 SNEGSKA (reference sequence). This CDR3 region has 11 residues. The germline V and J ends were trimmed by 7 bases and 8 bases, with 14 bases remaining between them. CDR3 sequence reads: CSVTGPETQYF. Here the CDR3 DNA reads TGCAGTGTCACGGGCCCGGAAACCCAGTACTTC.

A single count supports this clone. The rearrangement links TRBV6-6 to TRBJ2-5; unclear D gene. In germline, CDR1 is MNHNY, CDR2 SVGAGI (reference sequence). CDR3 length: 11 amino acids. V was cut by 4 bases and J by 5 bases, with 5 bases left in between. CDR3 sequence reads: CASSSQETQYF. The CDR3 DNA reads as TGTGCCAGCAGTTCTCAGGAGACCCAGTACTTC.

The rearrangement uses TRBV21-1 and TRBJ2-7; whether TRBD1, the table's D call, matches the DNA was not checked. TRBV21-1 is described as a pseudogene. This CDR3 is 16 amino acids long. CDR3 nucleotides: TGTGCCAGCAGCACCCTAGGGGTCGGGTTTGGGGACGAGCAGTACTTC. As protein: CASSTLGVGFGDEQYF.

The gene calls are TRBV29-1 and TRBJ2-2, with 8 positions matching TRBD1. After removal of 7 bases from V and 11 bases from J, the junction contained 6 bases not matched to a gene. CDR1 and CDR2 from the germline V gene are SQVTM and ANQGSEA. This CDR3 has 11 amino acids. The DNA of the CDR3 is TGCAGCGGTAGACAGGGGAACGAGCTGTTTTTT. Its translation: CSGRQGNELFF.